Below, one T cell receptor beta chain is given with its context. This sample was included in a study of blood T cells in healthy people across ages. The germline gives CDR1 SGHTA, CDR2 FQGNSA. The CDR3 contains 11 residues. Through a sample-barcoded 5' primer and a J-beta primer mix, a second PCR was run for 7 to 11 cycles. One entry per CDR3 protein, called by TCRdb with MiXCR from the 5' RACE reads. Among 700,000 to 950,000 distinct CDR3 sequences listed, about three fifths were seen once. The TCR sequence derives from a man younger than 45 in good health. Sequencing was done on a sample of blood. The rearrangement links TRBV7-2 to TRBJ2-7; maybe TRBD1 (5 bases). The J call is uncertain, as TRBJ2-4 better fits the DNA end. CDR3 sequence: CASQGQNIQYF. The CDR3 coding sequence is TGTGCCAGCCAGGGCCAAAACATTCAGTACTTC.